The clone carrying this T cell receptor beta chain was counted ten times or more. Its target is unknown. The CDR3 spans 12 residues. Trimming cost V 4 bases and J 4 bases, with 7 bases left between them. Uncontrolled infection, other autoimmune disease, pregnancy and lactation each barred patients from inclusion. For the diagnoses, clinical symptoms, serum thyroxine and TRAb, thyroid ultrasound and orbital computed tomography were used. This record comes from a study of T cells in Graves' hyperthyroidism and ophthalmopathy. The TCR beta CDR3 regions underwent amplification using RNA transcripts as the source. RT-PCR in the first round (using the HTBI primer set) targeted the TCR CDR3. TCRdb independently ran MiXCR on the multiplex PCR reads; one entry per CDR3 protein. The data contain around 500,000 distinct CDR3 sequences, 20% to 25% of them singletons. The study's findings and limits: In blood, most of the thyroid clonotypes expanded above 0.001 were also present. Ophthalmopathy could be told apart from stable hyperthyroidism with a 13 V-J model.

Sample: blood. The V and J genes are TRBV12-3 or TRBV12-4 and TRBJ2-5; D remains unclear. The source of this sequence is a woman in her seventies with Graves' ophthalmopathy. CDR3 coding DNA: TGTGCCAGCAGTTCAATCGGAGAGACCCAGTACTTC. It specifies CASSSIGETQYF.